These 8 T cell receptor beta chains came from one sample sequenced in a study of shared clonotypes between healthy human individuals. Sequenced by immunoSEQ multiplex PCR; TCRdb stores in-frame clones only, minus some. This table has about 460,000 clones, over 60% appearing once. Sequencing used PBMCs. These receptors were collected from a woman in her forties in good health. Some clones in this sample may be carry-over from other donors' samples.

This clone was observed a handful of times. V usage is TRBV28 and J usage is TRBJ1-1; D remains ambiguous. Deletions cut 4 bases from V and 10 bases from J, with 10 bases between. CDR1 and CDR2 (germline): MDHEN, SYDVKM. This CDR3 is built from 11 residues. CDR3 sequence (DNA): TGTGCCAGCAGTTCCTCCCTTTTAGCTTTCTTT. It codes for CASSSSLLAFF.

This clone was seen a few times. This rearrangement joins TRBV19 to TRBJ2-5; 9 nucleotides match TRBD1. Germline V gives CDR1 LNHDA, CDR2 SQIVND (reference sequence). V trimming: 3 bases; J trimming: 5 bases; junction bases outside the gene matches: 10. The CDR3 consists of 16 residues. CDR3 region: CASSISWTGVTETQYF. Written as DNA, the CDR3 is TGTGCCAGTAGTATTAGTTGGACAGGGGTTACGGAGACCCAGTACTTC.

The gene calls are TRBV29-1 and TRBJ2-7; D might be TRBD1 (6 bases). Germline V gene lookup returns CDR1 SQVTM and CDR2 ANQGSEA. CDR3 length equals 13 residues. The V and J ends lost 4 bases and 2 bases respectively, with 12 bases between them. In nucleotides, the CDR3 is TGCAGCGTTGTAAAGGACAGCACCTACGAGCAGTACTTC. It is translated as CSVVKDSTYEQYF.

The DNA of the CDR3 is TGTGCCAGCAGCCACAGGGGACTAGCGGCTTACAATGAGCAGTTCTTC. Translation gives CASSHRGLAAYNEQFF. The V gene is TRBV27, the J gene TRBJ2-1; 11 positions agree with TRBD2. CDR1 and CDR2 from the germline V gene are MNHEY and SMNVEV (reference sequence). CDR3 length: 16 amino acids. The junction had 8 bases not matched to a gene; V was cut back by 6 bases and J by 4 bases.

V and J are TRBV30 and TRBJ2-5; possibly TRBD1 for D (6 bases). Germline V gene data show CDR1 as GTSNPN and CDR2 as SVGIG (reference sequence). The CDR3 runs to 11 residues. Trimming stripped 5 bases from V and 12 bases from J, with 16 bases between. The CDR3 DNA sequence: TGTGCCTGGGGCTCTGGTGGGGGCGAGTACTTC. Amino acid sequence: CAWGSGGGEYF.

This clone has only a few counts. The rearrangement joins TRBV15 to TRBJ2-2; D possibly matches TRBD1 or TRBD2 (5 bases each). Germline V gene sequence: CDR1 LNHNV, CDR2 YYDKDF (reference sequence). CDR3 length equals 14 residues. Between the trimmed V and J ends, which lost 3 bases and 6 bases, there was a span of 11 bases. CDR3 DNA sequence: TGTGCCACCAGCAGGGACTGGGGCTCCGGGGAGCTGTTTTTT. This codes for CATSRDWGSGELFF.

The chain joins TRBV15 to TRBJ1-4; D might be TRBD1 (5 bases). Per germline, CDR1 LNHNV and CDR2 YYDKDF (reference sequence). This CDR3 contains 11 residues. The ends were cut back, 7 bases at V and 7 bases at J, with 7 bases in the middle. CDR3 loop: CATNQGEKLFF. CDR3 nucleotides: TGTGCCACCAACCAGGGTGAAAAACTGTTTTTT.

This clone occurred once. The CDR3, as DNA: TGCGCCAGCAGCGGAACTAGCGGGACGTCCTACGAGCAGTACTTC. It yields the protein CASSGTSGTSYEQYF. V gene TRBV5-1 combines with J gene TRBJ2-7, with TRBD2 identical over 10 bases. Looked up from germline, CDR1 is SGHRS and CDR2 is YFSETQ. V lost 4 bases, J lost 1 base, and 5 bases stayed unmatched. The CDR3 consists of 15 residues.